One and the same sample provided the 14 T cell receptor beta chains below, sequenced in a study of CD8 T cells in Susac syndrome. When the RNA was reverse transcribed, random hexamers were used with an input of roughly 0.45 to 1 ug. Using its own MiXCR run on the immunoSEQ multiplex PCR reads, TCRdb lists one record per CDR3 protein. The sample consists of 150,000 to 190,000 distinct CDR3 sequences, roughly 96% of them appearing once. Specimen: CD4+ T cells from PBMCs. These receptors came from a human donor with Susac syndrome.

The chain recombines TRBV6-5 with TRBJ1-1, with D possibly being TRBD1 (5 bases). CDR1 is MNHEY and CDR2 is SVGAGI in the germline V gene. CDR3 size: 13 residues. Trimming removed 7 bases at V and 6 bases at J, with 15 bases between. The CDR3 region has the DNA TGTGCCAGCACCTTAACCCGGGGGGCTGAAGCTTTCTTT. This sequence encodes CASTLTRGAEAFF.

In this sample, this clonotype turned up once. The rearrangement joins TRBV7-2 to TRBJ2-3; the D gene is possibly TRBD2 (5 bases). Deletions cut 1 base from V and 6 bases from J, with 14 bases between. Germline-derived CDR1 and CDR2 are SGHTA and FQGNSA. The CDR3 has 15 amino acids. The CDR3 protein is CASSLDGKPRDTQYF. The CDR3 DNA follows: TGTGCCAGCAGCTTAGACGGGAAGCCGCGGGATACGCAGTATTTT.

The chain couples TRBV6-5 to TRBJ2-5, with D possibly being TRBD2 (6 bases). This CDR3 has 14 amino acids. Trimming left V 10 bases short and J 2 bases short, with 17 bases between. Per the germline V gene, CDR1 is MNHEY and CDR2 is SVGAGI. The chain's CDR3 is CATQRGGAQETQYF. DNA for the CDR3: TGTGCCACCCAGCGAGGAGGGGCGCAAGAGACCCAGTACTTC.

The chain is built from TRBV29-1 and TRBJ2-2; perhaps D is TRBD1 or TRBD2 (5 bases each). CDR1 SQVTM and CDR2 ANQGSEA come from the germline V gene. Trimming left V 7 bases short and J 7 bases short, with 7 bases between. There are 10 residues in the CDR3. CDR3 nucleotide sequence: TGCAGCGCTGGGGGCGGGGAGCTGTTTTTT. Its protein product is CSAGGGELFF.

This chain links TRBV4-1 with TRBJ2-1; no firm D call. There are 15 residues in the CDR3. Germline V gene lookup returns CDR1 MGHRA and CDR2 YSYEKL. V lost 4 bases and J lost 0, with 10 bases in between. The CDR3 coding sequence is TGCGCCAGCAGCCCCTCCCAGAGCTCCTACAATGAGCAGTTCTTC. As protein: CASSPSQSSYNEQFF.

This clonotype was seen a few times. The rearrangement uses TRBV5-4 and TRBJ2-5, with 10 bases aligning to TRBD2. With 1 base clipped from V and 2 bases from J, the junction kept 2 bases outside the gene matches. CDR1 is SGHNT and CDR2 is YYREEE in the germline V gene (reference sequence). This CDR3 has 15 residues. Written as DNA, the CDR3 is TGTGCCAGCAGCTTGACTAGCGGGGCGCAAGAGACCCAGTACTTC. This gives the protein CASSLTSGAQETQYF.

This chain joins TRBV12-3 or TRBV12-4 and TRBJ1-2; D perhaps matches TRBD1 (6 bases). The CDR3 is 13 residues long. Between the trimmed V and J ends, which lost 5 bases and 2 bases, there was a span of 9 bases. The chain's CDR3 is CASSIQGNYGYTF. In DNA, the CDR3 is TGTGCCAGCAGTATCCAGGGGAACTATGGCTACACCTTC.

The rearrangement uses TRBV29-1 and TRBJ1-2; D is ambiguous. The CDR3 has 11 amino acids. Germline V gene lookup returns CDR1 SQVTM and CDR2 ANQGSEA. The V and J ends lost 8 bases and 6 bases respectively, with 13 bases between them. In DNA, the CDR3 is TGCAGCCCTCGGGCAGATCATGGCTACACCTTC. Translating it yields CSPRADHGYTF.

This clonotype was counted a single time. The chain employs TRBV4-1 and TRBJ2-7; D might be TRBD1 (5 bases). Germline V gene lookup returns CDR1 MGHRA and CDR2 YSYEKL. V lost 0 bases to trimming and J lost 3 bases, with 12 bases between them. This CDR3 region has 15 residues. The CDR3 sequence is CASSQDSQGYYEQYF. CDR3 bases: TGCGCCAGCAGCCAAGACAGTCAGGGTTACTACGAGCAGTACTTC.

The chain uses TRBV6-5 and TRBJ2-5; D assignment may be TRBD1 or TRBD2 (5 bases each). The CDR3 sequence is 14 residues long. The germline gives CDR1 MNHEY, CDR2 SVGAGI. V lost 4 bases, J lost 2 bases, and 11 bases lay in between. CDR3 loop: CASSWGWGQETQYF. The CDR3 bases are TGTGCCAGCAGTTGGGGATGGGGGCAAGAGACCCAGTACTTC.

The CDR3 spells CASNPGGPGELFF. CDR3 nucleotides: TGTGCCAGCAACCCAGGTGGTCCCGGGGAGCTGTTTTTT. The rearrangement uses TRBV7-2 and TRBJ2-2; D is undetermined. The germline gives CDR1 SGHTA, CDR2 FQGNSA. The ends were cut back, 7 bases at V and 6 bases at J, with 12 bases in the middle. The CDR3 contains 13 residues.

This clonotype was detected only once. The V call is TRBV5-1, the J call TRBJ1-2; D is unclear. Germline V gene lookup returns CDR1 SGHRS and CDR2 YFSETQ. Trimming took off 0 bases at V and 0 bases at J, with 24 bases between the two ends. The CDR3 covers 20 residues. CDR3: CASSLDVSTSPLKANYGYTF. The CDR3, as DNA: TGCGCCAGCAGCTTGGATGTGAGCACCAGTCCCCTCAAAGCTAACTATGGCTACACCTTC.

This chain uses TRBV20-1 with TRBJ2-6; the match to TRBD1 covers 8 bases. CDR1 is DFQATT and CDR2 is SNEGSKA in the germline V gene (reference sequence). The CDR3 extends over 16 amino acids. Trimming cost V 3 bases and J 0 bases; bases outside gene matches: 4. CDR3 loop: CSARDRVYSGANVLTF. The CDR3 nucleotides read TGCAGTGCTAGGGACAGGGTCTACTCTGGGGCCAACGTCCTGACTTTC.

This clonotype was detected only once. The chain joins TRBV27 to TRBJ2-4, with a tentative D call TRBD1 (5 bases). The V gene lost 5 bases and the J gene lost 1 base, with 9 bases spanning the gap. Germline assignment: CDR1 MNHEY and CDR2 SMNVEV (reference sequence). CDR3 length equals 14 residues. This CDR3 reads CASSMTVAKNIQYF. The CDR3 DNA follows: TGTGCCAGCAGTATGACAGTTGCCAAAAACATTCAGTACTTC.